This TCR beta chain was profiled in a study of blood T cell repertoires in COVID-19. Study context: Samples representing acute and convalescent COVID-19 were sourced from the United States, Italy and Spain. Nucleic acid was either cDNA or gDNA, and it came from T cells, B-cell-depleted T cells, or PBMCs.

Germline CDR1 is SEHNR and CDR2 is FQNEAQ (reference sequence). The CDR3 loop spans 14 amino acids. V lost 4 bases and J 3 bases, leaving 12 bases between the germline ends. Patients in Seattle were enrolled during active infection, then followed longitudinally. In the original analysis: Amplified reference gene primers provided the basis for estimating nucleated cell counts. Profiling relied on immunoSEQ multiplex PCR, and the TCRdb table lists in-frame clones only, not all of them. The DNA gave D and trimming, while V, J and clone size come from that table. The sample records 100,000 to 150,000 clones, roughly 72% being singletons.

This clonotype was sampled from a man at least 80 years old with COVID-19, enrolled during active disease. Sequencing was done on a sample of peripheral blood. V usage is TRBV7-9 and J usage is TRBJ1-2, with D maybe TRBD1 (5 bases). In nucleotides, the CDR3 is TGTGCCAGCAGCTCAAGGACACCGTACTATGGCTACACCTTC. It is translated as CASSSRTPYYGYTF. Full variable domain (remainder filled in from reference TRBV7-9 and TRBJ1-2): DTGVSQNPRHKITKRGQNVTFRCDPISEHNRLYWYRQTLGQGPEFLTYFQNEAQLEKSRLLSDRFSAERPKGSFSTLEIQRTEQGDSAMYLCASSSRTPYYGYTFGSGTRLTVV.